What follows is one TCR beta chain and its context. The sample is drawn from a study of T cell responses to AZD1222 COVID-19 vaccine. The germline V gene encodes CDR1 SGHNT and CDR2 YYREEE (reference sequence). V gave up 6 bases and J gave up 3 bases; unmatched junction bases: 10. The CDR3 covers 15 residues. The method was immunoSEQ multiplex PCR; TCRdb's version includes in-frame clones alone and lacks a portion of them. Among roughly 140,000 clones listed, 88% were seen once. Sequenced here: peripheral blood, sampled 28 days after the second AZD1222 dose. The chain combines TRBV5-4 with TRBJ2-3; TRBD1 agrees at 7 bases. This receptor was identified in an adult who received the AZD1222 COVID-19 vaccine. CDR3 residues: CASTSGTALTDTQYF. In DNA form, the CDR3 reads TGTGCCAGCACCAGTGGGACAGCATTAACAGATACGCAGTATTTT.